The T cell receptor (beta chain) described here comes from a study of cytomegalovirus exposure and HLA in healthy donors. CDR1 is SEHNR and CDR2 is FQNEAQ in the germline V gene (reference sequence). V was shortened by 5 bases and J by 8 bases, with 13 bases between the two germline ends. This CDR3 comprises 13 residues. Primers for the PCR totalled 60 Vbeta and 13 Jbeta. Profiled with immunoSEQ multiplex PCR; TCRdb holds only in-frame clones, not every one. The repertoire consists of about 130,000 clones, with more than 75% occurring once and the leading ten covering under 13%. This clone is a singleton in its sample. Its antigen is undetermined. Study results and limitations: In a later analysis, V- and J-gene trimming of beta chains associated with a DCLRE1C missense variant, replicated independently. CMV antigen specificity of a few CMV-associated chains was confirmed in vitro.

This chain uses TRBV7-9 with TRBJ2-1; maybe TRBD2 (7 bases). This sequence originates from a man aged 30 to 45 in good health and CMV-seropositive. The specimen was PBMCs. This chain's CDR3 is CASSPTGGDEQFF. In DNA form, the CDR3 reads TGTGCCAGCAGCCCCACGGGGGGCGATGAGCAGTTCTTC.